The sequence of this T cell receptor beta chain was determined in a study of blood T cells in healthy people across ages. J lost 1 base, V lost 1 base, and 11 bases had no gene match. Germline assignment: CDR1 SQVTM and CDR2 ANQGSEA. The CDR3 is made up of 17 amino acids. This clonotype was detected ten times or more. Its specificity is not known. Whole-study findings and limits: Among long-lived donors, naive CD4+ cells were more numerous and diversity higher than in aged donors. Age showed a roughly linear inverse relationship with TCR beta diversity per million T cells. It was found that TCR beta diversity correlated strongly with the percentage of naive T cells.

For the second PCR, which ran for roughly 6 to 12 cycles, a sample-barcoded 5' primer and a J-beta primer mix were used. A single record per CDR3 protein comes from TCRdb applying MiXCR to the 5' RACE reads. The data contain 750,000 to 950,000 distinct CDR3 sequences, around a quarter of them seen just once; the ten biggest clones take up around 3%. A further study also used this sample, focusing on T cells of mothers and their children.

The gene calls are TRBV29-1 and TRBJ2-5; 8 bases agree with TRBD2. Sequencing was done on a sample of blood. The sequence derives from a boy aged 5-17 years in good health. The CDR3: CSVEGLQAGELQETQYF. CDR3 nucleotide sequence: TGCAGCGTTGAAGGCCTCCAAGCGGGGGAGCTCCAAGAGACCCAGTACTTC.